This TCR beta chain originates from a study of blood T cells in healthy people across ages (dated by TCRdb to about 2015). Study-level background: In model experiments, template switching captured about one uniquely barcoded TCR beta cDNA molecule for every two T cells. Donors of different ages were randomly distributed across sequencing lanes to avoid experimental bias. To track age-related changes in TCR beta repertoire diversity, the study relied on deep sequencing normalized with unique cDNA molecular identifiers. Four age groups were formed from the donors: young (average 16 years), middle-aged (approximately 42), aged (roughly 56) and long-lived (around 82). The study analyzed two additional independent replicas of 1 million unique cDNA reads from the same blood draw for two donors, one aged 18 to 30 and one aged 80 or older.

Library preparation was by 5' RACE. Sequencing was performed on an Illumina HiSeq 2500. A second roughly 6 to 11 cycle PCR used a sample-barcoded 5' primer and a J-beta primer mix. A unique molecular identifier was introduced onto each TCR beta cDNA molecule by a template-switch 5' adaptor carrying 12 random nucleotides. Each sample yielded at least 2.5 million CDR3-containing paired-end reads. All of the RNA was converted into first-strand cDNA using the Mint cDNA synthesis kit, with a TRBC-specific oligonucleotide serving as the primer. All cDNA was treated with uracil-DNA glycosylase and then went through a first 18-cycle PCR with the universal primers M1SS and BC2_uni_R. The study's own analysis went as follows. For normalization, 1 million high-quality reads were randomly selected from each sample, with every read carrying a distinct molecular identifier. Reads with shared molecular identifiers were discarded instead of being binned into consensus sequences. MiTCR, with a Q25 quality threshold and the strictest error-elimination algorithm, was used for CDR3 identification, clonotype clustering and error correction. Lower-bound total TCR beta diversity was estimated with a nonparametric unseen species model using Euler transformation. The raw public data were reprocessed by TCRdb itself: fastp quality trimming at Q25, MiXCR clonotype calling, in-frame beta chains only. Under each unique CDR3 protein, matching rows form one entry showing the most common genes and DNA. Clone size and V and J calls follow TCRdb, not the original study. This sample is represented by about 620,000 distinct CDR3 sequences; more than 20% of them were singletons. Together, the top ten hold 3.6% of the sample.

Overall results and qualifications from the work: As age increased, observed TCR beta diversity per million T cells dropped in a roughly linear way, and a significant reduction was already evident by age 40. Estimates of total diversity from one million sequenced T cells were regarded as lower bounds and underestimates. Because profiling used bulk unsorted PBMCs, naive and antigen-experienced compartments could not be compared conclusively. The long-lived group showed more naive CD4+ T cells, fewer expanded clones and increased TCR diversity than the aged group, suggesting age selection. A strong correlation was found between observed TCR beta diversity and the percentage of naive T cells measured by flow cytometry. Donor CMV infection status was unknown, potentially confounding age-related changes in expanded clonotypes.

Systemically healthy Caucasian individuals from Russia, approximately 39 in total and aged roughly 6 to 95 years, were included as donors. Each donor gave roughly 11 milliliters of peripheral blood, drawn into EDTA-treated Vacutainer tubes. PBMCs were isolated by Ficoll-Paque density-gradient centrifugation, with at least 6 million obtained per sample. Trizol reagent was used to extract total RNA from the PBMCs, yielding at least 6 micrograms per sample. The percentages of naive CD45RAhigh/CD27high T cells were determined by flow cytometry on a PBMC aliquot from every donor. On this clonotype itself: Its antigen remains undetermined. Base qualities are missing; no much larger clone stands one base away.

CDR1 is given as DFQATT and CDR2 as SNEGSKA, both from the germline V gene (reference sequence). The CDR3 sequence holds 15 residues, the cysteine and phenylalanine included. Only the CDR3 part of the read is kept: 45 bases, read in frame from the first base. At the junction V is shortened by 1 base and J by 3 bases, with 10 bases in between. Recombination joined TRBV20-1 with TRBJ1-6; there is no confident call for the D gene. Input material: blood. This sequence was found in a man in his 70s in good health. The DNA reads TGCAGTGCTAGAGGGCCAGTGAACTATAATTCACCCCTCCACTTT. This encodes CSARGPVNYNSPLHF.